This T cell receptor (beta chain) was identified in a study of Ad26.COV2.S vaccination and SARS-CoV-2 variants (dated by TCRdb to 2020 to 2023). As for the study more broadly: Donors in the vaccine arm were drawn from COV1001, a multicentre, randomized, double-blind, placebo-controlled phase I-IIa trial testing Ad26.COV2.S in healthy adults. Investigators did not know the trial group allocation while performing experiments and assessing outcomes. Sequencing of the TCRbeta repertoire served to evaluate the specificity and breadth of SARS-CoV-2-reactive T cell receptors following Ad26.COV2.S vaccination. Ad26.COV2.S was given intramuscularly at 5x10^10 or 1x10^11 viral particles, as a single shot or as two shots 56 days apart. Trial participants were randomized into five groups of five: low-dose or high-dose Ad26.COV2.S given once or twice, or placebo on both occasions. A total of around 32 samples were included in the TCR-sequenced set, comprising about 20 Ad26.COV2.S vaccine recipients, 5 placebo recipients and 8 SARS-CoV-2 convalescent individuals.

The sample's treatment or condition label, in plain terms: roughly 18 received Ad26.COV2.S at low or high dose, single or two shots; about 5 received placebo; per-sample allocation not given. Repertoires of vaccine and placebo recipients were sequenced from samples collected on day 63 after the first injection. Cohort 1b enrolled 20 to 30 adults aged 18-55 years at a single site in Boston, USA, between 29 July and 7 August 2020. Ad26.COV2.S was a replication-incompetent adenovirus type 26 vector expressing a prefusion-stabilized SARS-CoV-2 spike protein from the original Wuhan strain. V was cut back by 0 bases and J by 6 bases, leaving a gap of 8 bases between them. The CDR3 goes from the cysteine to the phenylalanine over 13 residues. Of all the DNA, just the CDR3 is kept, 39 bases in frame from base 1. The germline V gene (reference sequence) provides CDR1 LNHDA and CDR2 SQIVND. A note on this clone: This clone's antigen is unknown. Nothing much larger sits one base from this clone, and base qualities are not available.

The immunoSEQ Assay was used to sequence TCRbeta CDR3 regions. After extraction, genomic DNA underwent amplification by bias-controlled multiplex PCR, followed by high-throughput sequencing. The study's processing was this. Collapsing and filtering of sequences were performed to quantify the absolute abundance of each unique TCRbeta CDR3 region. Usable DNA was measured by amplifying reference genes present in all nucleated cells, and TCRbeta template counts were normalized to that usable DNA to estimate T cell fraction. Repertoire TCRs were annotated as SARS-CoV-2-specific when V gene, CDR3 amino acid sequence and J gene were exactly matched to a known reactive TCR set. MIRA supplied the reference SARS-CoV-2 TCR set, which was filtered for enrichment in COVID-19-positive ImmuneCODE repertoires so that public or cross-reactive TCRs were removed. Using the MIRA antigens, annotated TCRs were further analysed by specific ORF or by position within an ORF. Breadth was defined as the number of annotated unique rearrangements divided by the total number of unique productive rearrangements, and depth was defined as the summed frequency of the annotated unique rearrangements. Two-sided Wilcoxon rank-sum tests were used to compare TCR breadth between groups. TCRdb holds this immuneACCESS table with in-frame rearrangements only. Some clones are missing; in checked studies, unresolved V genes explain under half, and the rest has no known cause. V and J calls and clone size are as listed in that table; D and trimming were resolved from the DNA. The sample data list roughly 410,000 clones, and roughly 80% of these were observed just once. About 7.1% of the sample belongs to the ten largest clones.

The study at large found these results: Non-spike TCR breadth was comparable between vaccine and placebo recipients, consistent with the vaccine containing only spike. Comparing responses between vaccine doses or regimens was not something the study was powered to do. Higher spike-specific TCR breadth was observed in Ad26.COV2.S recipients than in placebo recipients (P = 0.0014). The authors noted that the TCR breadth and depth analyses may have underestimated total T cell responses. After vaccination, substantial breadth of spike-specific CD8+ and CD4+ T cell responses was reported.

The specimen comprised peripheral blood, sampled in a trial of Ad26.COV2.S vaccine versus placebo. This chain joins TRBV19 to TRBJ2-5, with no reliable assignment of the D segment. This TCR was sampled from a person between 18 and 60 years old who received the Ad26.COV2.S COVID-19 vaccine or a placebo. The DNA sequence reads TGTGCCAGTAGTATAGATAAAAGAAAGACCCAGTACTTC. This translates into CASSIDKRKTQYF.